A selection of T cell receptor beta chains follows, all from one sample in a study of response to subunit inactivated influenza vaccine. TCRdb fed the RT-PCR reads into MiXCR, producing one record per CDR3 protein. The data contain 500,000 to 600,000 distinct CDR3 sequences, 12% of them singletons. This specimen was PBMCs from blood, taken on the day of vaccination. These receptors were taken from a man aged 50 to 59 who received an inactivated influenza vaccine. Both conserved end residues are part of each CDR3. D genes are given only for firm matches. For some rows the clone size is stated as once, few or many, or as a class when expanded; others skip it.

j_call d_call v_call clone_size cdr3_nt cdr3_aa
TRBJ2-1 TRBD2 TRBV29-1 few TGCAGCGGGGCTGGGGGGGACTACAATGAGCAGTTCTTC CSGAGGDYNEQFF
TRBJ2-5 NA TRBV6-6 NA TGTGCCAGCAGTTACTTTAGTCAAGAGACCCAGTACTTC CASSYFSQETQYF
TRBJ2-1 NA TRBV7-9 NA TGTGCCAGCAGCCCAAATAGTAGAGGGTTTCGCAATGAGCAGTTCTTC CASSPNSRGFRNEQFF
TRBJ2-7 TRBD2 TRBV12-3/TRBV12-4 many TGTGCCAGCAGCCCTTCGGGACTAGCGGGGGTAGAGCAGTACTTC CASSPSGLAGVEQYF
TRBJ2-7 NA TRBV4-1 few TGCGCCAGCAGCCAAGAAGTGGGTACTGGCGAGCAGTACTTC CASSQEVGTGEQYF
TRBJ2-7 NA TRBV19 NA TGTGCCAGTAGTGTTTCGGGACGGAACAGTCAGCAGTACTTC CASSVSGRNSQQYF
TRBJ2-3 NA TRBV14 NA TGTGCCAGCAGCCAAAAACCGGGACTTCCCCCTGATACGCAGTATTTT CASSQKPGLPPDTQYF
TRBJ2-3 NA TRBV28 few TGTGCCAGCGTTTCCTCCAGCAAATTCACAGATACGCAGTATTTT CASVSSSKFTDTQYF
TRBJ2-5 TRBD1 TRBV18 NA TGTGCCAGCTCACCAACAGGGGGTAAAGAGACCCAGTACTTC CASSPTGGKETQYF
TRBJ2-7 TRBD2 TRBV20-1 few TGCAGTGCTAGAGCCCCTAGCGGGGGGCCGGAGCAGTACTTC CSARAPSGGPEQYF
TRBJ2-4 NA TRBV7-9 few TGTGCCAGCAGCTTAGATATGGGGCGAGACATTCAGTACTTC CASSLDMGRDIQYF
TRBJ2-5 TRBD1 TRBV12-3/TRBV12-4 few TGTGCCAGCAGTTTCGACAGGGGAAAAGAGACCCAGTACTTC CASSFDRGKETQYF
TRBJ2-7 TRBD1 TRBV20-1 NA TGCAGTGCTAGAGGGACAGGGGACCCCTACGAGCAGTACTTC CSARGTGDPYEQYF
TRBJ1-5 NA TRBV20-1 many TGCAGTGCTAGAGAGACCGGAGGGGCCAATCAGCCCCAGCATTTT CSARETGGANQPQHF
TRBJ2-3 TRBD1 TRBV5-1 NA TGCGCCAGCAGCCCCCAGACCGGGACAGGGGGCACAGATACGCAGTATTTT CASSPQTGTGGTDTQYF
TRBJ2-7 TRBD2 TRBV5-1 many TGCGCCAGCAGCTTCACTAGCGCCTACGAGCAGTACTTC CASSFTSAYEQYF
TRBJ1-5 NA TRBV6-1 few TGTGCCAGCAGCCGGTCGGACAGCTATAATCAGCCCCAGCATTTT CASSRSDSYNQPQHF
TRBJ2-7 TRBD1 TRBV7-2 NA TGTGCCAGCAGCCGATATGGACAGGGGGTTGGGGAGCAGTACTTC CASSRYGQGVGEQYF
TRBJ2-5 TRBD2 TRBV20-1 few TGCAGTGCGCCGGGGGGGGTTGGAGGCGAGACCCAGTACTTC CSAPGGVGGETQYF
TRBJ2-2 TRBD1 TRBV4-3 few TGCGCCAGCAGCCCCCCTCCGGCCGGGACAGGGGTTACCGGGGAGCTGTTTTTT CASSPPPAGTGVTGELFF
TRBJ2-1 TRBD2 TRBV5-5 NA TGTGCCAGCAGCCGTCGAGCGGGAGTGGGATTATACAATGAGCAGTTCTTC CASSRRAGVGLYNEQFF
TRBJ2-7 NA TRBV20-1 few TGCAGTGCTAGTATCGGCTACGAGCAGTACTTC CSASIGYEQYF
TRBJ2-7 NA TRBV4-2 NA TGTGCCAGCAGCCAAACCAATGACCCCTCCTACGAGCAGTACTTC CASSQTNDPSYEQYF
TRBJ2-5 TRBD2 TRBV7-2 NA TGTGCCAGCAGCTCCACCGGGACTAGCGTCCAAGAGACCCAGTACTTC CASSSTGTSVQETQYF
TRBJ1-6 NA TRBV10-3 NA TGTGCCATCACCGGACAGTATAATTCACCCCTCCACTTT CAITGQYNSPLHF
TRBJ2-3 TRBD2 TRBV20-1 few TGCAGTGCTGGGACTAGCGGGAGGGGAGATACGCAGTATTTT CSAGTSGRGDTQYF
TRBJ2-7 TRBD2 TRBV12-3/TRBV12-4 few TGTGCCAGCACCAGACTAGCGGGAGGACCCTACGAGCAGTACTTC CASTRLAGGPYEQYF
TRBJ2-5 NA TRBV7-2 few TGTGCCAGCAGCTTAGCAGTAGCCCAGTGGGAGACCCAGTACTTC CASSLAVAQWETQYF
TRBJ1-2 TRBD1 TRBV5-1 few TGCGCCAGCAGCCCGGACAGGTCTAACTATGGCTACACCTTC CASSPDRSNYGYTF
TRBJ2-1 NA TRBV6-1 NA TGTGCCAGCATCGGGAACTCGCCCTACAATGAGCAGTTCTTC CASIGNSPYNEQFF
TRBJ1-1 TRBD1 TRBV11-2 NA TGTGCCAGCAGCTTAGATCGCGGACAGGGGAGGACTTTCTTT CASSLDRGQGRTFF
TRBJ2-1 TRBD1 TRBV30 NA TGTGCCTGGAGCCACGGGACAGGGCTAAGCGGGCAGTTCTTC CAWSHGTGLSGQFF
TRBJ2-2 TRBD2 TRBV11-2 NA TGTGCCAGCAGCTTACCCCAGGGACTAGCGGGTAACACCGGGGAGCTGTTTTTT CASSLPQGLAGNTGELFF
TRBJ2-7 NA TRBV6-5 NA TGTGCCAGCAGTTACTCTGGGCTGGTGCAGTACTTC CASSYSGLVQYF
TRBJ2-3 TRBD2 TRBV11-2 few TGTGCCAGCAGCTCTATAGCGGGGGAGAACACAGATACGCAGTATTTT CASSSIAGENTDTQYF
TRBJ2-3 NA TRBV28 few TGTGCCAGCAGTTTTCAGGTGGGAACAGATACGCAGTATTTT CASSFQVGTDTQYF
TRBJ2-1 NA TRBV20-1 NA TGCAGTGCCGTAGTACTCCGTCTTAGTAGCGGGCAGTTCTTC CSAVVLRLSSGQFF
TRBJ2-3 NA TRBV15 many TGTGCCACCAGCAGAGATCAGAGCACAGATACGCAGTATTTT CATSRDQSTDTQYF
TRBJ2-7 TRBD2 TRBV7-2 NA TGTGCCAGCAGACCGGGACTAGCGGGAGTCTCCGAGCAGTACTTC CASRPGLAGVSEQYF
TRBJ2-7 NA TRBV28 NA TGTGCCAGCAGTTCCGCCTCCGGACTACGCTACGAGCAGTACTTC CASSSASGLRYEQYF
TRBJ2-1 NA TRBV5-1 NA TGCGCCACCAGCCCACGGGACACCAACAATGAGCAGTTCTTC CATSPRDTNNEQFF
TRBJ2-7 NA TRBV7-2 many TGTGCCAGCAGCTTAGGGGGGATGGGCTACGAGCAGTACTTC CASSLGGMGYEQYF
TRBJ2-7 TRBD1 TRBV20-1 NA TGCAGTGCCGTGGGAATCGGGACAGGGGCCTCCTACGAGCAGTACTTC CSAVGIGTGASYEQYF
TRBJ2-7 TRBD1 TRBV20-1 NA TGCAGTGCTAGGGGCACAGGGGGCGCGTACGAGCAGTACTTC CSARGTGGAYEQYF
TRBJ2-7 NA TRBV12-3/TRBV12-4 few TGTGCCAGCAGTTGGGGCCGATCCTACGAGCAGTACTTC CASSWGRSYEQYF
TRBJ2-1 NA TRBV6-1 few TGTGCCAGCAGTCCCGGCTCACCTGGGACCCTAGACAATGAGCAGTTCTTC CASSPGSPGTLDNEQFF
TRBJ2-7 NA TRBV10-3 few TGTGCCATCGGGACCCTGGGACAAACCCTTTACGAGCAGTACTTC CAIGTLGQTLYEQYF
TRBJ1-2 TRBD1 TRBV3-1 NA TGTGCCAGCAGCCCAGAAGACAGGGGGAACTATGGCTACACCTTC CASSPEDRGNYGYTF
TRBJ1-6 TRBD1 TRBV6-1 few TGTGCCAGCAGGGGGGGACAGCTTTATTCACCCCTCCACTTT CASRGGQLYSPLHF
TRBJ2-7 TRBD1 TRBV6-1 NA TGTGCCAGCAGTGAAGGGACAGGGTCCTACGAGCAGTACTTC CASSEGTGSYEQYF
TRBJ2-1 TRBD2 TRBV7-2 few TGTGCCAGCAGCTGGATAGCGGGGCGGTTCGATGAGCAGTTCTTC CASSWIAGRFDEQFF
TRBJ1-6 TRBD1 TRBV12-3/TRBV12-4 many TGTGCCAGCAGTCAGGGGGCCTATAATTCACCCCTCCACTTT CASSQGAYNSPLHF
TRBJ2-7 NA TRBV30 few TGTGCCTGGGGATTACAGGGTGGGTCGGAGTACTTC CAWGLQGGSEYF
TRBJ1-1 TRBD1 TRBV3-1 many TGTGCCAGCAGCCTCGGACAGGGGGCGTTAGGGGCTTTCTTT CASSLGQGALGAFF
TRBJ2-3 NA TRBV29-1 NA TGCAGCGTAGCTAGGGCTGATACGCAGTATTTT CSVARADTQYF